Below, one TCR beta chain is given with its context. Looked up from germline, CDR1 is SNHLY and CDR2 is FYNNEI. The CDR3 runs 16 residues. V was pared by 6 bases and J by 5 bases, with 4 bases of the junction left unmatched. This entry belongs to a study of blood T cell repertoires in COVID-19. Study context: Donors in the United States, Italy and Spain gave samples during acute or convalescent COVID-19.

TCRdb keeps only in-frame clones here, not all; method: immunoSEQ multiplex PCR. The table lists 60,000 to 75,000 clones, roughly nine tenths of them singletons. The receptor's source is a woman in her forties or fifties with COVID-19, enrolled during active disease. The sample was peripheral blood. The V call is TRBV2, the J call TRBJ2-1; 16 bases match TRBD2. CDR3 residues: CASRPGLAGGDNEQFF. CDR3 DNA: TGTGCCAGCAGGCCGGGACTAGCGGGAGGGGACAATGAGCAGTTCTTC.